This T cell receptor beta chain was identified during a study of control samples from healthy donors and cancer patients (TCRdb year 2020). Counted from cysteine to phenylalanine, this CDR3 has 15 amino acids. The kept DNA is CDR3 alone, 45 bases in frame from the first base. Cut back by 6 bases and 1 base, the V and J ends lie 15 bases apart. The germline V gene (reference sequence) yields LNHDA for CDR1 and SQIVND for CDR2. To note about this clone: Its antigen target is currently unknown. Within one base of it there is no much larger clone, and no base qualities were kept.

Libraries came from the immunoSEQ multiplex PCR assay. TCRdb limited this immuneACCESS table to in-frame rearrangements with V and J called. A share of clones is missing; checked studies link under half to unresolved V genes, and the rest is unexplained. The sample table holds under 200,000 clones, of which about 94% were seen once. Around 15% of the sample is held by the ten biggest clonotypes. The material sequenced was PBMCs. The sequence derives from a man between 60 and 70 years old with colorectal cancer. The sequence links TRBV19 to TRBJ1-2, and possibly TRBD1, on 5 matching bases. The CDR3: CASSLGAGSNYGYTF. In nucleotide form, the sequence is TGTGCCAGTAGCCTCGGGGCGGGGAGTAACTATGGCTACACCTTC. Reference TRBV19 and TRBJ1-2 genes cover what lies past the CDR3, so the full variable domain is DGGITQSPKYLFRKEGQNVTLSCEQNLNHDAMYWYRQDPGQGLRLIYYSQIVNDFQKGDIAEGYSVSREKKESFPLTVTSAQKNPTAFYLCASSLGAGSNYGYTFGSGTRLTVV.